This T cell receptor beta chain was recorded in a study of regulatory T cells in long-lasting Graves disease. About the study: Over 5 years on antithyroid drugs plus positive TSH receptor antibodies marked Graves' disease as persistent.

This clonotype appeared a few times. For TCR beta, libraries came from iRepertoire HTBI primers and Arm-PCR of CDR3 regions. TCRdb analysed the multiplex PCR reads with MiXCR anew, one entry per CDR3 protein. The sample contains around 500,000 distinct CDR3 sequences, around 21% of which appear only once. The time point: persistent/refractory GD, antithyroid drugs over 5 years with positive TRAb. RNA isolated from PBMCs was used to make the TCR library. The authors drew patients from an endocrinology department in Xi'an, China. Germline CDR1 is SGHTA and CDR2 is FQGTGA. This CDR3 contains 13 residues. V dropped 4 bases and J dropped 3 bases, with 10 bases sitting between them.

This chain joins TRBV7-3 and TRBJ2-7; D is possibly TRBD1 (6 bases). The sample consisted of peripheral blood mononuclear cells (PBMCs), taken when the disease was refractory, from a patient treated with antithyroid drugs. The clonotype was recovered from a female donor with Graves disease. This CDR3 is CASSSAQGYEQYF. The CDR3 DNA reads as TGTGCCAGCAGCTCCGCACAGGGCTACGAGCAGTACTTC.